This T cell receptor (beta chain) stems from a study of blood T cells in healthy people across ages. There are a few counts of this clonotype. The antigen remains undetermined. For the second PCR, which ran for about 7 to 12 cycles, a sample-barcoded 5' primer and a J-beta primer mix were used. A tag from a template-switch adaptor with 12 random nucleotides marked each cDNA molecule. MiXCR, applied by TCRdb to the 5' RACE reads, yields one record per CDR3 protein. The sample has about 800,000 distinct CDR3 sequences, more than 20% seen once. This CDR3 comprises 16 residues. From germline, CDR1 is MDHEN and CDR2 SYDVKM. V gave up 8 bases and J gave up 3 bases, with 23 bases separating them. Each donor gave about 9.3 milliliters of peripheral blood. Overall study results and limits: With unsorted PBMCs, a conclusive comparison of naive versus antigen-experienced cells was not possible. Correlation between TCR beta diversity and naive T cell percentage was strong.

The sample was also reused in another study, on T cells of mothers and their children.

The sample comprised blood. The genes are TRBV28 and TRBJ2-7; no definite D call. This receptor was identified in a boy aged 10-17 years in good health. The CDR3 region is CASLNNSPRGIYEQYF. The CDR3 DNA follows: TGTGCCAGCCTCAACAATTCGCCCCGCGGTATCTACGAGCAGTACTTC.